This T cell receptor (beta chain) was identified in a study of cytomegalovirus exposure and HLA in healthy donors. General study findings and limits: The listing of approximately 160 TCR beta chains classed them as cytomegalovirus-associated. Evidence from a later analysis indicated that most CMV-associated TCR beta chains looked HLA-restricted. Accurate predictions that matched the HLA-A and HLA-B alleles of most subjects were reportedly made from TCR beta sequences.

Germline V gene lookup returns CDR1 KGHSH and CDR2 LQKENI. With 1 base removed from V and 5 bases from J, the gap between germline ends came to 24 bases. The CDR3 spans 19 residues. Concerning this clone itself: What it binds is not known.

The PCR was carried out with 60 Vbeta primers and 13 Jbeta primers. Assay: immunoSEQ multiplex PCR; the TCRdb copy retains only in-frame clones and omits some. In the table there are about 98,000 clones, around 74% of which are singletons. The receptor comes from a male donor in good health and CMV-seronegative. The chain uses TRBV18 and TRBJ2-1; TRBD1 might be the D (6 bases). The sequenced material came from PBMCs. In nucleotides, the CDR3 is TGTGCCAGCTCACCACTGCCGGGTAGCAGGGGATACGACAACAATGAGCAGTTCTTC. This encodes CASSPLPGSRGYDNNEQFF.